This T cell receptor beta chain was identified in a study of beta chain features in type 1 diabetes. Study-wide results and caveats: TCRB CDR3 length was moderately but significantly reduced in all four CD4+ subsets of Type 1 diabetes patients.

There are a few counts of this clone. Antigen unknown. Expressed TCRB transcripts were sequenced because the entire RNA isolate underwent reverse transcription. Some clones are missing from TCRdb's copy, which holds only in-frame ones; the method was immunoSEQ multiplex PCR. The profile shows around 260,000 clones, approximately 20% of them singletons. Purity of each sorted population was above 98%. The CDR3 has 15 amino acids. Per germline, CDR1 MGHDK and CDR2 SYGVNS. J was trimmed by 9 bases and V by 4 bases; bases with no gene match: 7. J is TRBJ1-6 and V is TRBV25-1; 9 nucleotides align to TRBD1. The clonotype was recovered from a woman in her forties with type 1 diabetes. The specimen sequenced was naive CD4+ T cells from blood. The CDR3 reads CASSAGQGSSSPLHF. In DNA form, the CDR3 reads TGTGCCAGCAGTGCGGGACAGGGTAGCAGTTCACCCCTCCACTTT. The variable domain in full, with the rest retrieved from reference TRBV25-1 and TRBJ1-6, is EADIYQTPRYLVIGTGKKITLECSQTMGHDKMYWYQQDPGMELHLIHYSYGVNSTEKGDLSSESTVSRIRTEHFPLTLESARPSHTSQYLCASSAGQGSSSPLHFGNGTRLTVT.